The 10 T cell receptor beta chains below come from one sample, sequenced in a study of shared T cell receptors in the human thymus (dated by TCRdb to the early 2020s). Libraries were prepared through the immunoSEQ multiplex PCR assay. The table comes from immuneACCESS by way of TCRdb, which keeps in-frame sequences with V and J called. Part of the clones is missing from these tables; in studies checked, under half for an unresolved V gene and the rest for unknown reasons. A total of hundreds of thousands of clones appear in this sample, about 90% of them only once. Of the sample, 0.0094% is held by the ten largest clones. These same data were also listed under a study on human thymus T cells.

The sequenced sample was thymocytes. The receptors originated from a boy under three years old with a congenital heart defect. Donor details come from another sample of the same person, matched by shared clones.

This chain links TRBV6-1 with TRBJ1-3, with D perhaps matching TRBD1 (6 bases). The CDR3 consists of 15 residues. The V gene lost 6 bases and the J gene lost 5 bases, with 17 bases spanning the gap. The V gene's germline CDR1 is MNHNS and CDR2 SASEGT. This CDR3 reads CASRATYRERNTIYF. CDR3 nucleotide sequence: TGTGCCAGCAGGGCAACTTACAGGGAAAGAAACACCATATATTTT.

The genes are TRBV7-9 and TRBJ1-5; possibly TRBD1 for D (5 bases). The CDR3 sequence is 14 residues long. Trimming took off 5 bases at V and 5 bases at J, with 13 bases between the two ends. Germline loops: CDR1 SEHNR, CDR2 FQNEAQ (reference sequence). The CDR3 sequence is CASSPTGEHQPQHF. In nucleotides, the CDR3 is TGTGCCAGCAGCCCGACGGGGGAACATCAGCCCCAGCATTTT.

The chain is built from TRBV27 and TRBJ2-1; possibly TRBD2 for D (6 bases). This CDR3 region has 14 residues. Trimming pared 8 bases from V and 6 bases from J, leaving 17 bases between. The germline V gene has CDR1 MNHEY and CDR2 SMNVEV (reference sequence). The CDR3 bases are TGTGCCAGCCGGGGGTGGCAGAAGATCAATGAGCAGTTCTTC. Its translation: CASRGWQKINEQFF.

The CDR3 DNA is TGTGCCAGCAGTTTCCGGGAGAAACAGGCGAAAGGTTCACCCCTCCACTTT. This encodes CASSFREKQAKGSPLHF. J is TRBJ1-6 and V is TRBV27; weak D call: TRBD1 (5 bases). The V end lost 3 bases, the J end lost 9 bases, and 21 bases lay between the germline ends. Germline-derived CDR1 and CDR2 are MNHEY and SMNVEV (reference sequence). CDR3 length: 17 residues.

The chain combines TRBV5-6 with TRBJ1-1; no reliable D call. The germline V gene has CDR1 SGHDT and CDR2 YYEEEE. Trimming took 4 bases from V and 1 from J, leaving 5 bases between them. The CDR3 extends over 12 amino acids. The CDR3 spells CASSNKNTEAFF. For the CDR3, the DNA is TGTGCCAGCAGCAATAAGAACACTGAAGCTTTCTTT.

This rearrangement joins TRBV18 to TRBJ2-1; weak D call: TRBD2 (6 bases). Trimming cost V 5 bases and J 3 bases, with 14 bases left between them. Germline V gives CDR1 KGHSH, CDR2 LQKENI. This CDR3 has 15 amino acids. The CDR3 DNA sequence: TGTGCCAGCTCAGAAGGGCTAGCGAGCTACAATGAGCAGTTCTTC. Its translation: CASSEGLASYNEQFF.

The chain recombines TRBV6-5 with TRBJ2-5; TRBD2 might be the D (5 bases). The germline V and J ends were trimmed by 6 bases and 3 bases, with 5 bases remaining between them. The germline V gene has CDR1 MNHEY and CDR2 SVGAGI. The CDR3 extends over 11 amino acids. CDR3 protein: CASRREETQYF. Here the CDR3 DNA reads TGTGCCAGCAGGCGGGAAGAGACCCAGTACTTC.

The CDR3 region is CASSHPTRNATNEKLFF. As DNA, the CDR3 is TGCGCCAGCAGTCATCCGACAAGGAATGCAACTAATGAAAAACTGTTTTTT. V gene TRBV23-1 combines with J gene TRBJ1-4, with D unresolved. TRBV23-1 belongs to the ORF category, with a function that is uncertain. The CDR3 contains 17 residues. V was cut by 3 bases and J by 0 bases, with 14 bases left in between.

This rearrangement joins TRBV12-5 to TRBJ1-1; 8 nucleotides match TRBD1. J was trimmed by 1 base and V by 2 bases; bases with no gene match: 3. The CDR3 is 15 amino acids. CDR1 LGHNT and CDR2 FRNRAP come from the germline V gene. CDR3 coding DNA: TGTGCTAGTGGTTTGCCACAGGGGGAGAACACTGAAGCTTTCTTT. Protein: CASGLPQGENTEAFF.

J is TRBJ2-4 and V is TRBV4-3, with 8 bases matching TRBD1. CDR1 is LGHNA and CDR2 is YSLEER in the germline V gene. J was trimmed by 7 bases and V by 0 bases; bases with no gene match: 2. The length of the CDR3 is 14 residues. CDR3 loop: CASSQDRQGNIQYF. CDR3 sequence (DNA): TGCGCCAGCAGCCAAGATAGACAGGGGAACATTCAGTACTTC.